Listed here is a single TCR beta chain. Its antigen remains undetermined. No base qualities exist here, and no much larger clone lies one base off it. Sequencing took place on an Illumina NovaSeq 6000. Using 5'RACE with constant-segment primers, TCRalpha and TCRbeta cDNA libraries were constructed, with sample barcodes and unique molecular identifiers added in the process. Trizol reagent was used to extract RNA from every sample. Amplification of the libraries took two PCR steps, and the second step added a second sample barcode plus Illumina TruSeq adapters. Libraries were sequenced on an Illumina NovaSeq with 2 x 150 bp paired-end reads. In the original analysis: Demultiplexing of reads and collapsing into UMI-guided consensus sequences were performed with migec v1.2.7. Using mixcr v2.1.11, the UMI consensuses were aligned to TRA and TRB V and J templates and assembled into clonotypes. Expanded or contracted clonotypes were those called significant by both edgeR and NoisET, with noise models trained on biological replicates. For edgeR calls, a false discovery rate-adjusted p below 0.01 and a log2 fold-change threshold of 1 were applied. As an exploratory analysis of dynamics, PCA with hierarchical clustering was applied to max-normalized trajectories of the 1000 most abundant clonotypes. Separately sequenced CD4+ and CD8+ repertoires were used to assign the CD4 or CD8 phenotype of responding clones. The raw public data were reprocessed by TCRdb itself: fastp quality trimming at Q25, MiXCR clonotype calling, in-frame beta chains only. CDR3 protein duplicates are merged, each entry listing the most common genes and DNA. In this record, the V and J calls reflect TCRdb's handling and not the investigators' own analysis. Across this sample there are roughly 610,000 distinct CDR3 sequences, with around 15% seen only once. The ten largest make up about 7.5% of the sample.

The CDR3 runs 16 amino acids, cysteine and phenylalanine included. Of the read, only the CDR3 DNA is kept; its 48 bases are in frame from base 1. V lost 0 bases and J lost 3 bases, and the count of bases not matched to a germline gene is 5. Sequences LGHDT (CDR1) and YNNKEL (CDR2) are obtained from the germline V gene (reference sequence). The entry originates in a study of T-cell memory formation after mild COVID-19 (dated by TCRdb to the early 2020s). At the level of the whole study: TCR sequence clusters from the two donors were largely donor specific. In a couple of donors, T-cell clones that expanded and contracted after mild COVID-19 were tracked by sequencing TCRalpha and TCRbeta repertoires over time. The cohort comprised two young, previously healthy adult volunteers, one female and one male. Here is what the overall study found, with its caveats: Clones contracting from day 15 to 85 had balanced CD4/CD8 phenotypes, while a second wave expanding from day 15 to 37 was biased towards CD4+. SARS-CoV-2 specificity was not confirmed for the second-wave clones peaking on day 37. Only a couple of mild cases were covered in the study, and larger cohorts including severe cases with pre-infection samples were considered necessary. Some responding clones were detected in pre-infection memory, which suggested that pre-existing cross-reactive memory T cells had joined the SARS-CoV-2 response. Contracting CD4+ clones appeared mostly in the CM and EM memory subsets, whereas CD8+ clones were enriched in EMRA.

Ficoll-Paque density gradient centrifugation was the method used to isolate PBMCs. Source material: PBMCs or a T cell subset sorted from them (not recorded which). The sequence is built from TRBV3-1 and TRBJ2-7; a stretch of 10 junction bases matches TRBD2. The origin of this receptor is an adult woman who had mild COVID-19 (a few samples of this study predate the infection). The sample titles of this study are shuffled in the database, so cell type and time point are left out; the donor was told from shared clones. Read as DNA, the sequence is TGTGCCAGCAGCCAAGATTCTAGCGGGAGTTTCTACGAGCAGTACTTC. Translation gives CASSQDSSGSFYEQYF.